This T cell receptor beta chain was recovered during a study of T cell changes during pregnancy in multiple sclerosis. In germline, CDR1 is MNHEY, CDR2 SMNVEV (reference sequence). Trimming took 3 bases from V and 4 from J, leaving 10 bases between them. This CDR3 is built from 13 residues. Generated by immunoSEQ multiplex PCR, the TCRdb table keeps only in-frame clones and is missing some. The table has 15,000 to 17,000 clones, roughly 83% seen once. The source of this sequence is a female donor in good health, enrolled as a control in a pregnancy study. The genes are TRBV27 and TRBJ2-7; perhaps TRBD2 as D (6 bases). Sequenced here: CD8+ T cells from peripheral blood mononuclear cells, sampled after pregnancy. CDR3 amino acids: CASSLGLAYEQYF. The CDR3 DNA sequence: TGTGCCAGCAGTTTGGGGCTAGCGTACGAGCAGTACTTC.